Below, 30 T cell receptor beta chains from the same sample are listed, as sequenced in a study of blood T cell repertoires in COVID-19. Using immunoSEQ multiplex PCR, the repertoire was profiled, and TCRdb retains in-frame clones only, with some absent. The table records about 280,000 clones, roughly 80% of them present only once. Sequenced material: peripheral blood. The source is a woman between 45 and 60 years old who had recovered from COVID-19.

The chain has TRBV28 and TRBJ2-7; D is possibly TRBD2 (6 bases). CDR1 is MDHEN and CDR2 is SYDVKM in the germline V gene. This CDR3 has 12 amino acids. Trimming cost V 7 bases and J 7 bases, with 14 bases left between them. The CDR3 coding sequence is TGTGCCAGCAACGCGGGGTTGAAAGAGCAGTACTTC. Protein product: CASNAGLKEQYF.

The CDR3: CATSDTGGAAYNEQFF. In nucleotides, the CDR3 is TGTGCCACCAGTGATACCGGGGGTGCGGCCTACAATGAGCAGTTCTTC. V usage is TRBV24-1 and J usage is TRBJ2-1; possibly TRBD2 for D (6 bases). The CDR3 spans 16 residues. Germline V CDR1 and CDR2: KGHDR, SFDVKD. V was cut by 3 bases and J by 2 bases, with 13 bases left in between.

This sequence joins TRBV6-2 or TRBV6-3 and TRBJ2-3; D not certain. The CDR3 sequence is 15 residues long. Looked up from germline, CDR1 is MNHEY and CDR2 is SVGEGT. V was trimmed by 2 bases and J by 0 bases, leaving 9 bases between them. The CDR3 nucleotides are TGTGCCAGCAGTTACGATTTGAGGAGCACAGATACGCAGTATTTT. It codes for CASSYDLRSTDTQYF.

This clone was seen repeatedly, ten times or more. The rearrangement links TRBV4-3 to TRBJ1-4; D gene uncertain. V was trimmed by 1 base and J by 0 bases, leaving 9 bases between them. The CDR3 has 16 amino acids. Germline CDR1 is LGHNA and CDR2 is YSLEER. DNA for the CDR3: TGCGCCAGCAGCCAAGGAGGCTTTGCAACTAATGAAAAACTGTTTTTT. Translated, it gives CASSQGGFATNEKLFF.

The gene calls are TRBV4-2 and TRBJ2-3, with 9 nucleotides matching TRBD2. The length of the CDR3 is 17 residues. With 3 bases clipped from V and 0 bases from J, the junction kept 7 bases outside the gene matches. Germline loops: CDR1 LGHNA, CDR2 YNFKEQ. CDR3 in amino acids: CASSQPMSGGSTDTQYF. In DNA form, the CDR3 reads TGTGCCAGCAGCCAGCCGATGAGCGGGGGGAGCACAGATACGCAGTATTTT.

The rearrangement uses TRBV7-2 and TRBJ2-7; 10 positions match TRBD1. V lost 4 bases to trimming and J lost 3 bases; unmatched junction nucleotides: 6. The germline CDR1 and CDR2 sequences are SGHTA and FQGNSA. The CDR3 runs 15 residues. CDR3 coding DNA: TGTGCCAGCAGCTCTACCCGGGACAGGGGCTACGAGCAGTACTTC. Its translation: CASSSTRDRGYEQYF.

This chain joins TRBV18 and TRBJ1-4, with D possibly matching TRBD1 (6 bases). The CDR3 runs to 15 residues. Germline-derived CDR1 and CDR2 are KGHSH and LQKENI. Trimming stripped 3 bases from V and 4 bases from J, with 12 bases between. CDR3 coding DNA: TGTGCCAGCTCACCGTTAGGGGGAGATAATGAAAAACTGTTTTTT. Protein: CASSPLGGDNEKLFF. Using reference TRBV18 and TRBJ1-4 for the parts outside the CDR3, the full variable domain is NAGVMQNPRHLVRRRGQEARLRCSPMKGHSHVYWYRQLPEEGLKFMVYLQKENIIDESGMPKERFSAEFPKEGPSILRIQQVVRGDSAAYFCASSPLGGDNEKLFFGSGTQLSVL.

Only one count was recorded for this clone. The genes are TRBV5-1 and TRBJ1-1; D is possibly TRBD1 (5 bases). The V end lost 2 bases, the J end lost 10 bases, and 21 bases lay between the germline ends. The CDR3 has 15 residues. The germline V gene encodes CDR1 SGHRS and CDR2 YFSETQ. The CDR3 coding sequence is TGCGCCAGCAGCTTCGGCAGCGGGGCCGAACGGGGAGCTTTCTTT. Residues: CASSFGSGAERGAFF.

The J gene is TRBJ2-1, the V gene TRBV11-2, with TRBD2 matching over 12 bases. This CDR3 contains 18 residues. V lost 2 bases to trimming and J lost 7 bases; unmatched junction nucleotides: 12. From germline, CDR1 is SGHAT and CDR2 FQNNGV. CDR3 coding DNA: TGTGCCAGCAGCTTATCGGTTCTAGCGGGAGGGCCTAGTAATGAGCAGTTCTTC. Translating it yields CASSLSVLAGGPSNEQFF.

The chain links TRBV7-6 to TRBJ1-1; a possible D gene is TRBD1 (5 bases). Trimming took 1 base from V and 1 from J, leaving 10 bases between them. CDR1 and CDR2 (germline): SGHVS, FNYEAQ. The CDR3 extends over 15 amino acids. The CDR3 DNA sequence: TGTGCCAGCAGCTTAGGGGGCAGGTCGAACACTGAAGCTTTCTTT. Translating it yields CASSLGGRSNTEAFF.

A note on this clone: The junction departs from germline at one end; a sequencing error may be responsible. The chain couples TRBV4-2 to TRBJ2-1; D possibly corresponds to TRBD1 (6 bases). Per germline, CDR1 LGHNA and CDR2 YNFKEQ. This CDR3 comprises 13 residues. CDR3 sequence reads: CASSPRQDKEQFF. The CDR3 nucleotides are TGTGCCAGCAGCCCCCGACAGGACAAAGAGCAGTTCTTC.

V and J are TRBV19 and TRBJ1-5; 8 nucleotides line up with TRBD1. V lost 7 bases, J lost 4 bases, and 6 bases stayed unmatched. The V gene's germline CDR1 is LNHDA and CDR2 SQIVND (reference sequence). The CDR3 has 14 residues. The chain's CDR3 is CASMWQGANQPQHF. The CDR3 bases are TGTGCCAGTATGTGGCAGGGGGCTAATCAGCCCCAGCATTTT.

The V gene is TRBV15, the J gene TRBJ2-3; a weak D match, TRBD2 (5 bases). The CDR3 sequence is 13 residues long. Germline CDR1 reads LNHNV; CDR2 reads YYDKDF (reference sequence). V shed 8 bases and J shed 2 bases, with 11 bases lying between them. The CDR3 nucleotides are TGTGCCACCTCGGGAAGATACACAGATACGCAGTATTTT. The encoded protein is CATSGRYTDTQYF.

The chain joins TRBV6-5 to TRBJ1-5; 8 nucleotides line up with TRBD1. Germline lookup yields CDR1 MNHEY and CDR2 SVGAGI. With V trimmed by 8 bases and J by 5 bases, 11 bases remained unmatched. The CDR3 is made up of 15 amino acids. The CDR3 region has the DNA TGTGCCAGCCGCCACCCTCAGGGGGCTTATCAGCCCCAGCATTTT. It is translated as CASRHPQGAYQPQHF.

This clone was recorded only once. The chain recombines TRBV6-4 with TRBJ1-1; D might be TRBD1 (5 bases). This CDR3 comprises 13 residues. CDR1 is MRHNA and CDR2 is SNTAGT in the germline V gene. The V gene lost 8 bases and the J gene lost 0 bases, with 10 bases spanning the gap. The CDR3 DNA reads as TGTGCCAGCCGCGGACACCTGAACACTGAAGCTTTCTTT. Translated, it gives CASRGHLNTEAFF.

CDR3 nucleotide sequence: TGCAGTGCAGCCCTTAAGGAGCAGTACTTC. Translating it yields CSAALKEQYF. The rearrangement uses TRBV20-1 and TRBJ2-7, with D unresolved. CDR1 is DFQATT and CDR2 is SNEGSKA in the germline V gene (reference sequence). This CDR3 is built from 10 residues. The V end lost 6 bases, the J end lost 7 bases, and 10 bases lay between the germline ends.

This clone turned up a few times. The V gene is TRBV7-2, the J gene TRBJ2-1, with 10 nucleotides matching TRBD2. After removal of 0 bases from V and 14 bases from J, the junction contained 13 bases not matched to a gene. Germline V gene data show CDR1 as SGHTA and CDR2 as FQGNSA. This CDR3 comprises 16 residues. CDR3 in DNA: TGTGCCAGCAGCTTAGCGGTCAGTAGCGGGGGGCCAAGAAAGTTCTTC. Translated, it gives CASSLAVSSGGPRKFF.

The V gene is TRBV30, the J gene TRBJ1-5, with a tentative D call TRBD1 (5 bases). CDR1 is GTSNPN and CDR2 is SVGIG in the germline V gene (reference sequence). There are 13 residues in the CDR3. Trimming cost V 2 bases and J 4 bases, with 9 bases left between them. This chain's CDR3 is CAWSSAGNQPQHF. CDR3 coding DNA: TGTGCCTGGAGTTCCGCAGGGAATCAGCCCCAGCATTTT.

The chain uses TRBV7-2 and TRBJ1-4; perhaps TRBD1 as D (6 bases). The CDR3 sequence is 15 residues long. V was shortened by 6 bases and J by 3 bases, with 14 bases between the two germline ends. Germline V gene lookup returns CDR1 SGHTA and CDR2 FQGNSA. The CDR3 loop reads CASRSTGLPNEKLFF. The CDR3 region has the DNA TGTGCCAGCAGATCAACAGGGCTCCCTAATGAAAAACTGTTTTTT.

This clone was detected a few times. The V call is TRBV28, the J call TRBJ1-5; 7 bases agree with TRBD1. The CDR3 consists of 14 residues. The J segment lost 6 bases and the V segment lost 5 bases, leaving 7 bases of the junction unmatched. Germline V gene lookup returns CDR1 MDHEN and CDR2 SYDVKM. CDR3 protein: CASSPGTAGQPQHF. DNA of the CDR3: TGTGCCAGCAGTCCTGGGACAGCGGGTCAGCCCCAGCATTTT. Based on the CDR3 plus reference TRBV28 and TRBJ1-5, the full variable domain is DVKVTQSSRYLVKRTGEKVFLECVQDMDHENMFWYRQDPGLGLRLIYFSYDVKMKEKGDIPEGYSVSREKKERFSLILESASTNQTSMYLCASSPGTAGQPQHFGDGTRLSIL.

This clone has more than one count but fewer than ten. Other DNA sequences within the sample encode an identical CDR3. The rearrangement joins TRBV28 to TRBJ2-3, with no clear D. V lost 6 bases, J lost 2 bases, and 3 bases lay in between. The CDR3 spans 11 residues. CDR1 and CDR2 from the germline V gene are MDHEN and SYDVKM. CDR3: CASSLTDTQYF. In nucleotides, the CDR3 is TGTGCCAGCAGCCTCACAGATACGCAGTATTTT.

In its sample, this clone was seen once. Here the CDR3 reads CASSYHRGGYEQYF. The CDR3 DNA is TGTGCCAGCAGTTACCACAGGGGGGGATACGAGCAGTACTTC. This chain uses TRBV6-2 or TRBV6-3 with TRBJ2-7, with D maybe TRBD1 (8 bases). CDR3 length equals 14 residues. Germline V gene data show CDR1 as MNHEY and CDR2 as SVGEGT. V lost 2 bases to trimming and J lost 4 bases, with 12 bases between them.

J is TRBJ2-2 and V is TRBV7-9; perhaps TRBD2 as D (6 bases). Germline V gene sequence: CDR1 SEHNR, CDR2 FQNEAQ (reference sequence). The V end was cut by 2 bases, the J end by 4 bases, with 14 bases between. CDR3 length equals 16 residues. The CDR3 DNA is TGTGCCAGCAGCTTACAGGAGGGAACGGCCACCGGGGAGCTGTTTTTT. This gives the protein CASSLQEGTATGELFF. Full variable domain (outside the CDR3, taken from reference TRBV7-9 and TRBJ2-2): DTGVSQNPRHKITKRGQNVTFRCDPISEHNRLYWYRQTLGQGPEFLTYFQNEAQLEKSRLLSDRFSAERPKGSFSTLEIQRTEQGDSAMYLCASSLQEGTATGELFFGEGSRLTVL.

The chain uses TRBV18 and TRBJ1-4, with D tentatively TRBD1 (6 bases). Germline loops: CDR1 KGHSH, CDR2 LQKENI. The CDR3 length is 15 residues. Trimming cost V 0 bases and J 14 bases, with 19 bases left between them. The CDR3 reads CASSPPNGQRNNLFF. Written as DNA, the CDR3 is TGTGCCAGCTCACCACCAAACGGACAGCGAAACAATCTGTTTTTT.

DNA of the CDR3: TGTGCCAGCAGCTTTCACTCCTTGGGACTAGCGGGACATGAGAATGAGCAGTTCTTC. The encoded protein is CASSFHSLGLAGHENEQFF. The rearrangement links TRBV11-2 to TRBJ2-1; TRBD2 matches at 13 bases. The CDR3 consists of 19 residues. V lost 3 bases and J lost 7; bases outside the gene matches: 15. Germline V lookup: CDR1 SGHAT, CDR2 FQNNGV. The full variable domain, with the rest looked up from reference TRBV11-2 and TRBJ2-1, is EAGVAQSPRYKIIEKRQSVAFWCNPISGHATLYWYQQILGQGPKLLIQFQNNGVVDDSQLPKDRFSAERLKGVDSTLKIQPAKLEDSAVYLCASSFHSLGLAGHENEQFFGPGTRLTVL.

The gene calls are TRBV5-1 and TRBJ2-3, with D tentatively TRBD2 (5 bases). The germline V and J ends were trimmed by 4 bases and 4 bases, with 13 bases remaining between them. CDR1 and CDR2 from the germline V gene are SGHRS and YFSETQ. The CDR3 sequence is 14 residues long. The CDR3: CASSGGQSADTQYF. For the CDR3, the DNA is TGCGCCAGCAGCGGCGGGCAATCGGCAGATACGCAGTATTTT.

J is TRBJ2-5 and V is TRBV7-6, with 13 bases aligning to TRBD2. The CDR3 covers 16 residues. Germline V CDR1 and CDR2: SGHVS, FNYEAQ. V shed 4 bases and J 2 bases; nucleotides not matched to a gene: 4. Here the CDR3 reads CASSWRLAGGQETQYF. CDR3 in DNA: TGTGCCAGCAGCTGGCGACTAGCGGGGGGACAAGAGACCCAGTACTTC. The full variable domain, its missing parts supplied by reference TRBV7-6 and TRBJ2-5, is GAGVSQSPRYKVTKRGQDVALRCDPISGHVSLYWYRQALGQGPEFLTYFNYEAQQDKSGLPNDRFSAERPEGSISTLTIQRTEQRDSAMYRCASSWRLAGGQETQYFGPGTRLLVL.

The chain combines TRBV30 with TRBJ1-2, with D possibly matching TRBD1 (6 bases). CDR1 is GTSNPN, CDR2 SVGIG, per germline (reference sequence). V was shortened by 5 bases and J by 7 bases, with 11 bases between the two germline ends. The CDR3 runs to 11 residues. CDR3 bases: TGTGCCTGGTCAACAGGGCTTGGCTACACCTTC. As protein: CAWSTGLGYTF.

The rearrangement uses TRBV30 and TRBJ1-5, with D maybe TRBD1 (5 bases). CDR1 and CDR2 (germline): GTSNPN, SVGIG (reference sequence). The CDR3 totals 14 residues. Deletions cut 3 bases from V and 6 bases from J, with 15 bases between. The CDR3, as DNA: TGTGCCTGGAGGGGCCCAGGGCAAGGTCAGCCCCAGCATTTT. Protein product: CAWRGPGQGQPQHF.

This clone has just one count. The gene calls are TRBV19 and TRBJ1-1, with TRBD1 matching over 7 bases. CDR1 is LNHDA, CDR2 SQIVND, per germline (reference sequence). V lost 8 bases and J lost 3; bases outside the gene matches: 9. CDR3 length: 14 residues. CDR3 DNA sequence: TGTGCCAGTTCCCGACAGGGAATGGACACTGAAGCTTTCTTT. Its translation is CASSRQGMDTEAFF.